This section outlines one T cell receptor beta chain sequence together with its context. Its antigen remains unknown. The assay was carried out at the deep level. For sorted subsets, about 0.2 ug DNA per replicate equaled about 30,000 T cell genomes. The repertoire was sequenced with immunoSEQ multiplex PCR; TCRdb's copy has only in-frame clones and lacks some. In the table there are some 2.3 million clones, over 85% of which are singletons. This sample is drawn from a study of shared clonotypes between healthy human individuals. Overall study context: CD4 naive and memory got three plates each, CD8 naive two, CD8 memory one.

Regarding the study as a whole: Naive subsets tended to show greater estimated richness than memory subsets.

Germline lookup yields CDR1 SGHTA and CDR2 FQGNSA. There are 17 residues in the CDR3. Trimming shortened V by 1 base and J by 0 bases, and 13 bases separated the two germline ends. The sequencing sample was made of naive CD4+ T cells from PBMCs. This sample's subset: CD45RA+ positively selected. J is TRBJ1-3 and V is TRBV7-2; D is perhaps TRBD1 (5 bases). The sequence derives from a man between 18 and 29 years old in good health. Some clones in this sample may be carry-over from other donors' samples. CDR3 loop: CASSLVAYGTSGNTIYF. Written as DNA, the CDR3 is TGTGCCAGCAGCTTAGTGGCGTACGGGACCTCTGGAAACACCATATATTTT.